Sequencing of this T cell receptor beta chain was carried out in a study of T cell repertoires in cytomegalovirus infection. Study background: Public TCR beta signatures indicated both CMV infection and matching HLA type.

CDR1 and CDR2 (germline): MNHNS, SASEGT. This CDR3 comprises 12 residues. V lost 6 bases, J lost 5 bases, and 10 bases lay in between. Findings and limits, study-wide: Of the TCR beta families, the public ones yielded a cumulative frequency that identified carriers of CMV plus the relevant HLA. HLA-C-restricted, CMV-specific TCR beta clonotypes were dominant ex vivo.

This clonotype was recorded many times. Its antigen is as yet unknown. TCRdb fed the reads into MiXCR, producing one record per CDR3 protein. The data show under 150,000 distinct CDR3 sequences, over 30% seen once. The chain links TRBV6-1 to TRBJ1-1; D ambiguous. Sequencing was performed on CD8+ T cells from cultured PBMCs, taken from culture after CMV antigen stimulation. The TCR was taken from a human donor in good health (CMV status not recorded). Some clones in this sample may be carry-over from other donors' samples. CDR3 sequence: CASRTMGTEAFF. As DNA, the CDR3 is TGTGCCAGCAGGACCATGGGGACTGAAGCTTTCTTT.